The entry that follows covers one T cell receptor (beta chain) sequence. Its antigen is still unknown. This sample was included in a study of a mutant IDH1 vaccine in newly diagnosed glioma. Background on the study: Antecedent treatment encompassed radiotherapy, temozolomide, or their combination; the majority received both.

Measured with immunoSEQ multiplex PCR; TCRdb has only the in-frame clones, and not every one. This table holds about 120,000 clones, about 82% found once. There are 8 residues in the CDR3. Study conclusions and caveats: The vaccine induced immune responses, and these occurred in roughly 95% of patients. Seemingly, top peripheral T cell clonotype changes bore no relation to pseudoprogression.

Time point specified: week 11, during vaccination. In every dose of vaccine, 300 ug of mutant IDH1 20-mer peptide was given alongside topical imiquimod. The specimen comprised PBMCs, sampled from a glioma patient whose treatment included an IDH1 peptide vaccine. The chain has TRBV23-1 and TRBJ2-2; D not resolved. TRBV23-1 is reported as an ORF; its role is uncertain. This receptor was obtained from a man aged 35 to 55 with glioma. DNA of the CDR3: TGCGCGACCGGGGAGCTGTTTTTT. Translating it yields CATGELFF.